The source of this TCR beta chain is a study of CD8+CD57+ T cells in acquired aplastic anemia. On the study more broadly: Sorted CD4+ and CD8+ cells gave a mean 3.2 ug DNA, range roughly 0.19 to 30 ug. Healthy donors gave about 9.8 million reads on average for CD4+ cells.

Study-wide results and caveats: Overlap between patients and controls comprised twenty-nine CD8+ CDR3 sequences. CD8+ Simpson's diversity in patients was not significantly different from that in controls.

The CDR3 length is 15 residues. Per germline, CDR1 SEHNR and CDR2 FQNEAQ (reference sequence). TCR beta VDJ combinations and CDR3 sequences were profiled from genomic DNA. TCRdb reanalysed the reads using MiXCR and keeps one entry per CDR3 protein. The sample holds some 130,000 distinct CDR3 sequences, 41% seen once. With regard to this clonotype: Its antigen is not identified. A junction end diverges from the germline sequence, so it may reflect a read error.

V is TRBV7-9 and J is TRBJ2-5; tentatively, D is TRBD2 (6 bases). Sequenced sample: sorted CD4+, CD8+, or CD8+CD57+ T cells (not recorded which) from PBMCs. The sequence was collected from a human donor in good health, serving as a control. CDR3 DNA: TGTGCCAGCAGCTTAGAGCCTAGCGCCCAAGAGACCCAGTGCTTC. Its translation: CASSLEPSAQETQCF.